This T cell receptor (beta chain) was sequenced in a study of control samples from healthy donors and cancer patients. This clone has just one count. TCRdb's copy holds only in-frame clones and misses some; the assay was immunoSEQ multiplex PCR. The sample has roughly 120,000 clones, 85% to 90% seen once. V lost 3 bases, J lost 2 bases, and 1 base lay in between. The germline V gene encodes CDR1 MNHNS and CDR2 SASEGT. CDR3 length: 11 residues. The chain has TRBV6-1 and TRBJ1-2; D is uncertain. The TCR comes from a woman aged 60 to 75 with lung cancer. The source material was PBMCs. The CDR3 protein is CASSDNYGYTF. The CDR3 coding sequence is TGTGCCAGCAGTGACAACTATGGCTACACCTTC.